What follows are 13 T cell receptor beta chains derived from one specimen sequenced in a study of blood T cell repertoires in COVID-19. Data came from immunoSEQ multiplex PCR; TCRdb stores just in-frame clones and leaves some out. This sample carries some 300,000 clones, around 89% of them seen once, and the ten largest clones take around 4.3%. The sequencing sample was made of PBMCs or T cells enriched from blood (not recorded which). Source of these receptors: a woman aged 18-30 years with acute COVID-19.

This rearrangement joins TRBV2 to TRBJ1-2; 7 bases match TRBD1. With V trimmed by 2 bases and J by 8 bases, 8 bases remained unmatched. The CDR3 spans 14 residues. Germline CDR1 is SNHLY and CDR2 is FYNNEI. The CDR3 sequence: CASSERQGDRGYTF. In DNA form, the CDR3 reads TGTGCCAGCAGTGAAAGACAGGGAGATCGGGGCTACACCTTC.

The V and J genes are TRBV5-4 and TRBJ2-7; 7 bases are shared with TRBD1. The CDR3 has 14 residues. The V gene's germline CDR1 is SGHNT and CDR2 YYREEE (reference sequence). V gave up 3 bases and J gave up 7 bases; unmatched junction bases: 10. CDR3 DNA: TGTGCCAGCAGCTCCGGGACAGTCGCTTGGGAGCAGTACTTC. Translating gives CASSSGTVAWEQYF.

The chain combines TRBV29-1 with TRBJ2-7, with D perhaps TRBD1 (6 bases). Trimming pared 3 bases from V and 2 bases from J, leaving 8 bases between. This CDR3 is 12 amino acids long. CDR1 SQVTM and CDR2 ANQGSEA come from the germline V gene. The CDR3 DNA is TGCAGCGTTGAGGGGGCCGCCTACGAGCAGTACTTC. It translates to CSVEGAAYEQYF.

This clone was seen a single time. The V call is TRBV30, the J call TRBJ2-5; 8 nucleotides line up with TRBD1. Germline CDR1 GTSNPN, CDR2 SVGIG (reference sequence). The CDR3 has 12 amino acids. Germline trimming cut 3 bases from V and 7 bases from J; bases unmatched to any gene: 4. CDR3: CAWSRQGLTQYF. The CDR3 bases are TGTGCCTGGAGCCGACAGGGGTTGACCCAGTACTTC.

As concerns this clone: The junction and the germline gene differ at one end; a read error may be behind it. The V and J genes are TRBV9 and TRBJ2-1; possibly TRBD2 for D (5 bases). Germline CDR1 SGDLS, CDR2 YYNGEE. This CDR3 is 14 amino acids long. The CDR3 sequence: CASSVSGVYKEQFF. CDR3 coding DNA: TGTGCCAGCAGCGTATCCGGGGTCTACAAAGAGCAGTTCTTC.

CDR3 region: CASSPRDEQYF. The DNA of the CDR3 is TGTGCCAGCTCCCCCCGGGACGAGCAGTACTTC. The chain combines TRBV16 with TRBJ2-7; unclear D gene. Looked up from germline, CDR1 is KGHSY and CDR2 is FQNENV. This CDR3 is 11 amino acids long. V dropped 8 bases and J dropped 5 bases, with 10 bases sitting between them.

The chain links TRBV9 to TRBJ1-5, with 8 positions matching TRBD1. The V and J ends lost 3 bases and 3 bases, in that order; junction bases with no gene match: 2. The CDR3 extends over 14 amino acids. CDR1 SGDLS and CDR2 YYNGEE come from the germline V gene. The CDR3 DNA follows: TGTGCCAGCAGCGAGACAGGGGTCAATCAGCCCCAGCATTTT. Translation gives CASSETGVNQPQHF.

This chain uses TRBV27 with TRBJ1-2; the match to TRBD1 covers 12 bases. The CDR3 loop spans 15 amino acids. The germline V gene has CDR1 MNHEY and CDR2 SMNVEV (reference sequence). V was pared by 7 bases and J by 4 bases, with 7 bases of the junction left unmatched. CDR3 sequence: CASKKGTGGGYGYTF. The CDR3 DNA reads TGTGCCAGCAAAAAAGGGACAGGGGGCGGCTATGGCTACACCTTC.

The chain employs TRBV23-1 and TRBJ1-3, with 10 positions matching TRBD1. TRBV23-1 is labeled an ORF, and its function is uncertain. V dropped 4 bases and J dropped 2; count of bases not matched to a gene: 5. The CDR3 is 16 residues long. CDR3 residues: CASSRRTGGAGNTIYF. The DNA for the CDR3 is TGCGCCAGCAGTCGACGGACAGGGGGAGCTGGAAACACCATATATTTT.

V is TRBV27 and J is TRBJ2-7; possibly TRBD2 for D (5 bases). Germline assignment: CDR1 MNHEY and CDR2 SMNVEV (reference sequence). Trimming stripped 5 bases from V and 0 bases from J, with 11 bases between. This CDR3 contains 14 residues. CDR3 nucleotide sequence: TGTGCCAGCAGTGAAAGCGGAAGCTCCTACGAGCAGTACTTC. Its translation is CASSESGSSYEQYF.

The V and J genes are TRBV19 and TRBJ2-3, with TRBD2 identical over 8 bases. Trimming removed 0 bases from V and 1 base from J; junction bases left unmatched: 0. CDR3 size: 15 residues. In germline, CDR1 is LNHDA, CDR2 SQIVND (reference sequence). CDR3 bases: TGTGCCAGTAGTATAGACGGGAGGGGCACAGATACGCAGTATTTT. Protein product: CASSIDGRGTDTQYF.

The V call is TRBV15, the J call TRBJ2-7, with D possibly being TRBD1 (5 bases). This CDR3 is 17 amino acids long. The V gene's germline CDR1 is LNHNV and CDR2 YYDKDF (reference sequence). The ends were cut back, 5 bases at V and 7 bases at J, with 27 bases in the middle. The CDR3 DNA follows: TGTGCCACCAGCGCGGTGCCTGACAGATCATATTTGTGGGAGCAGTACTTC. Translating it yields CATSAVPDRSYLWEQYF.

The genes are TRBV7-9 and TRBJ1-1; D call uncertain. The germline V and J ends were trimmed by 3 bases and 2 bases, with 4 bases remaining between them. The CDR3 sequence is 12 residues long. Per the germline V gene, CDR1 is SEHNR and CDR2 is FQNEAQ (reference sequence). CDR3 DNA sequence: TGTGCCAGCAGCTTTCAAAACACTGAAGCTTTCTTT. Its protein is CASSFQNTEAFF.